This TCR beta chain was identified in a study of T cells in Graves' hyperthyroidism and ophthalmopathy. This CDR3 is built from 14 residues. V shed 7 bases, J shed 5 bases, and the junction held 9 bases outside the gene matches. Per the germline V gene, CDR1 is MNHEY and CDR2 is SVGEGT. Using RNA transcripts as the source, TCR beta CDR3 regions were amplified. HTBI primers were the set used in a first-round RT-PCR of the TCR CDR3. TCRdb redid the calling of the multiplex PCR reads with MiXCR, one entry per CDR3 protein. The table includes approximately 600,000 distinct CDR3 sequences, about a sixth detected once.

The chain uses TRBV6-2 or TRBV6-3 and TRBJ2-7, with TRBD1 matching over 9 bases. Sequencing input: blood. The TCR originated in a woman aged 25 to 39 with Graves' hyperthyroidism. Written as DNA, the CDR3 is TGTGCCAGCAATACCCGGGGGGACAGGGACGAGCAGTACTTC. Amino acids: CASNTRGDRDEQYF.